Given below is one T cell receptor (beta chain) in context. Seattle participants joined during active infection and were tracked over time. This entry belongs to a study of blood T cell repertoires in COVID-19. Study context: Samples came from the United States, Italy and Spain, spanning acute and convalescent COVID-19. Sources were T cells, B-cell-depleted T cells, or PBMCs; the material itself was cDNA or gDNA.

Profiling relied on immunoSEQ multiplex PCR, and the TCRdb table lists in-frame clones only, not all of them. The sample includes approximately 93,000 clones, around two thirds seen only once; the top ten take less than 5%. The source material was peripheral blood. This TCR was sampled from a man in his sixties or seventies with COVID-19, enrolled during active disease.

The CDR3 loop is CASSSLSGPRYEQYF. The CDR3 DNA is TGTGCCAGCAGCTCTCTTAGCGGTCCTCGCTACGAGCAGTACTTC. The J gene is TRBJ2-7, the V gene TRBV28, with D possibly being TRBD2 (6 bases). Germline CDR1 MDHEN, CDR2 SYDVKM. V was clipped by 6 bases and J by 3 bases, with 18 bases between them. This CDR3 has 15 residues.